This passage covers 32 T cell receptor beta chains from one sample sequenced in a study of control samples from healthy donors and cancer patients. TCRdb's table, derived via immunoSEQ multiplex PCR, lists solely in-frame clones and lacks some. Among tens of thousands of clones, approximately 90% were seen once, and the ten largest hold about 15%. Sequenced: blood. Receptor source: a woman between 65 and 79 years old in good health.

The genes are TRBV11-2 and TRBJ2-3; unclear D gene. The CDR3 is made up of 12 amino acids. CDR1 and CDR2 (germline): SGHAT, FQNNGV. V shed 3 bases and J shed 6 bases, with 7 bases lying between them. CDR3 protein: CASSFGLDTQYF. DNA for the CDR3: TGTGCCAGCAGCTTTGGTCTTGATACGCAGTATTTT.

The chain couples TRBV5-1 to TRBJ2-7, with 8 bases identical to TRBD2. The CDR3 loop spans 15 amino acids. After removal of 0 bases from V and 6 bases from J, the junction contained 8 bases not matched to a gene. Looked up from germline, CDR1 is SGHRS and CDR2 is YFSETQ. The CDR3 spells CASSLGGGRNSEQYF. CDR3 nucleotides: TGCGCCAGCAGCTTGGGGGGCGGGAGGAATAGCGAGCAGTACTTC.

The genes are TRBV9 and TRBJ1-1, with TRBD1 matching 9 bases. The CDR3 covers 12 residues. Unmatched junction bases numbered 4, after V lost 3 bases and J lost 10 bases. CDR1 SGDLS and CDR2 YYNGEE come from the germline V gene. DNA of the CDR3: TGTGCCAGCAGCGCGCAGGGACAGGGAGCTTTCTTT. Translating it yields CASSAQGQGAFF. Using reference TRBV9 and TRBJ1-1 for the parts outside the CDR3, the full variable domain is DSGVTQTPKHLITATGQRVTLRCSPRSGDLSVYWYQQSLDQGLQFLIQYYNGEERAKGNILERFSAQQFPDLHSELNLSSLELGDSALYFCASSAQGQGAFFGQGTRLTVV.

The rearrangement uses TRBV9 and TRBJ2-1; TRBD1 matches at 7 bases. The CDR3 is 15 amino acids. Germline V gene data show CDR1 as SGDLS and CDR2 as YYNGEE. Trimming removed 2 bases from V and 8 bases from J; junction bases left unmatched: 10. The CDR3 DNA follows: TGTGCCAGCAGCGTCTCCCTAGGACAGGAGGATGAGCAGTTCTTC. Translation: CASSVSLGQEDEQFF.

The chain is built from TRBV2 and TRBJ1-5, with 9 bases fitting TRBD1. CDR1 SNHLY and CDR2 FYNNEI come from the germline V gene. V lost 4 bases, J lost 5 bases, and 6 bases stayed unmatched. The CDR3 has 15 amino acids. CDR3 protein: CASSGGTGTYQPQHF. The CDR3 bases are TGTGCCAGCAGTGGGGGGACAGGGACATATCAGCCCCAGCATTTT. Using reference TRBV2 and TRBJ1-5 for the parts outside the CDR3, the full variable domain is EPEVTQTPSHQVTQMGQEVILRCVPISNHLYFYWYRQILGQKVEFLVSFYNNEISEKSEIFDDQFSVERPDGSNFTLKIRSTKLEDSAMYFCASSGGTGTYQPQHFGDGTRLSIL.

The V gene is TRBV6-6, the J gene TRBJ2-1; 13 bases align to TRBD2. The CDR3 runs to 18 residues. Germline CDR1 and CDR2: MNHNY and SVGAGI (reference sequence). J gave up 0 bases and V 5 bases, and 7 bases lay outside the gene matches. DNA for the CDR3: TGTGCCAGCAGTCCCTGGACTAGCGGGAGAACCTCCTACAATGAGCAGTTCTTC. Its translation is CASSPWTSGRTSYNEQFF.

The rearrangement uses TRBV27 and TRBJ1-1; D gene ambiguous. The CDR3 is made up of 15 amino acids. Trimming took off 5 bases at V and 7 bases at J, with 20 bases between the two ends. Germline CDR1 MNHEY, CDR2 SMNVEV (reference sequence). CDR3 sequence: CASSLLPNSQNEAFF. The CDR3, as DNA: TGTGCCAGCAGTCTCCTCCCGAATTCTCAAAATGAAGCTTTCTTT.

The CDR3 sequence: CASSWVVHEQFF. The CDR3 DNA reads as TGTGCCAGCAGTTGGGTGGTCCATGAGCAGTTCTTC. The chain links TRBV6-2 or TRBV6-3 to TRBJ2-1, with no clear D. The CDR3 length is 12 residues. In germline, CDR1 is MNHEY, CDR2 SVGEGT. V lost 4 bases to trimming and J lost 8 bases, with 9 bases between them.

The rearrangement joins TRBV6-5 to TRBJ1-1, with unresolved D. Germline V gene data show CDR1 as MNHEY and CDR2 as SVGAGI. V was shortened by 6 bases and J by 2 bases, with 10 bases between the two germline ends. CDR3 size: 13 residues. Here the CDR3 DNA reads TGTGCCAGCAGACGCACAACCAACACTGAAGCTTTCTTT. The encoded protein is CASRRTTNTEAFF.

V usage is TRBV28 and J usage is TRBJ2-7; no clear D. Per germline, CDR1 MDHEN and CDR2 SYDVKM. The V end was cut by 1 base, the J end by 4 bases, with 5 bases between. The CDR3 is 12 residues long. The CDR3: CASSLSGYEQYF. The CDR3, as DNA: TGTGCCAGCAGTTTATCCGGTTACGAGCAGTACTTC.

The chain has TRBV19 and TRBJ1-2; a weak D match, TRBD1 (6 bases). The CDR3 loop spans 14 amino acids. Germline lookup yields CDR1 LNHDA and CDR2 SQIVND (reference sequence). The V end lost 5 bases, the J end lost 8 bases, and 18 bases lay between the germline ends. The CDR3 reads CASSPSRQVRGYTF. Here the CDR3 DNA reads TGTGCCAGTAGTCCATCCCGACAGGTTCGGGGCTACACCTTC.

The chain couples TRBV2 to TRBJ1-5, with D hard to call. The CDR3 loop spans 12 amino acids. Deletions cut 2 bases from V and 1 base from J, with 0 bases between. Germline assignment: CDR1 SNHLY and CDR2 FYNNEI. CDR3 sequence reads: CASSESNQPQHF. The CDR3 coding sequence is TGTGCCAGCAGTGAAAGCAATCAGCCCCAGCATTTT.

This clone was detected once. The rearrangement joins TRBV7-2 to TRBJ2-7; 7 nucleotides align to TRBD2. The CDR3 consists of 17 residues. Losses at the gene ends were 2 bases for V and 3 bases for J; bases not matched to a gene: 13. The germline V gene has CDR1 SGHTA and CDR2 FQGNSA. The CDR3 reads CASSLSRPGDYLYEQYF. CDR3 in DNA: TGTGCCAGCAGCTTATCCCGCCCGGGGGACTACCTCTACGAGCAGTACTTC. The variable domain in full, completed from reference TRBV7-2 and TRBJ2-7, reads GAGVSQSPSNKVTEKGKDVELRCDPISGHTALYWYRQSLGQGLEFLIYFQGNSAPDKSGLPSDRFSAERTGGSVSTLTIQRTQQEDSAVYLCASSLSRPGDYLYEQYFGPGTRLTVT.

This clone was seen a single time. The V gene is TRBV7-9, the J gene TRBJ1-2; possibly TRBD1 for D (6 bases). Germline V gene lookup returns CDR1 SEHNR and CDR2 FQNEAQ (reference sequence). The CDR3 is 14 residues long. Trimming took off 5 bases at V and 2 bases at J, with 12 bases between the two ends. Here the CDR3 DNA reads TGTGCCAGCAGCCCCCTCACAGGGAACTATGGCTACACCTTC. Its protein product is CASSPLTGNYGYTF.

The J gene is TRBJ2-2, the V gene TRBV29-1, with D unresolved. The germline V gene has CDR1 SQVTM and CDR2 ANQGSEA. The CDR3 spans 14 residues. Trimming pared 5 bases from V and 1 base from J, leaving 11 bases between. DNA for the CDR3: TGCAGCGTTCGGCCAGGAGTGAACACCGGGGAGCTGTTTTTT. As protein: CSVRPGVNTGELFF.

In nucleotides, the CDR3 is TGTGCCAGCAGTTACGATGAAAAACTGTTTTTT. Translated: CASSYDEKLFF. The chain links TRBV6-2 or TRBV6-3 to TRBJ1-4; no clear D gene. Germline CDR1 reads MNHEY; CDR2 reads SVGEGT. Deletions cut 2 bases from V and 6 bases from J, with 1 base between. This CDR3 has 11 residues.

The rearrangement links TRBV7-9 to TRBJ2-7; 9 bases fit TRBD1. This CDR3 comprises 14 residues. V dropped 7 bases and J dropped 1; count of bases not matched to a gene: 5. The germline gives CDR1 SEHNR, CDR2 FQNEAQ (reference sequence). Here the CDR3 reads CASNPGTGSYEQYF. The CDR3 coding sequence is TGTGCCAGCAACCCCGGGACAGGGTCCTACGAGCAGTACTTC.

The chain combines TRBV28 with TRBJ1-5, with 7 bases that match TRBD1. The V segment lost 5 bases and the J segment 0 bases; nucleotides outside the gene matches: 1. The length of the CDR3 is 14 residues. Germline CDR1 reads MDHEN; CDR2 reads SYDVKM. CDR3 sequence reads: CASSQGGSNQPQHF. Here the CDR3 DNA reads TGTGCCAGCAGTCAGGGGGGTAGCAATCAGCCCCAGCATTTT.

This clone has a single count. The chain's CDR3 is CASSSLTPDEQYF. The CDR3 DNA sequence: TGCGCCAGCAGCTCCCTCACCCCCGACGAGCAGTACTTC. The chain is built from TRBV5-1 and TRBJ2-7; D is unclear. Germline V gene lookup returns CDR1 SGHRS and CDR2 YFSETQ. The CDR3 totals 13 residues. The germline V and J ends were trimmed by 3 bases and 5 bases, with 12 bases remaining between them. Variable domain in full (rest from reference TRBV5-1 and TRBJ2-7): KAGVTQTPRYLIKTRGQQVTLSCSPISGHRSVSWYQQTPGQGLQFLFEYFSETQRNKGNFPGRFSGRQFSNSRSEMNVSTLELGDSALYLCASSSLTPDEQYFGPGTRLTVT.

The chain links TRBV6-1 to TRBJ1-6; D may be TRBD1 (6 bases). Germline V gene sequence: CDR1 MNHNS, CDR2 SASEGT. The CDR3 loop spans 17 amino acids. Trimming took 0 bases from V and 1 from J, leaving 10 bases between them. The CDR3 coding sequence is TGTGCCAGCAGTGAAGCACCCCAGGGGTCCTATAATTCACCCCTCCACTTT. Residues: CASSEAPQGSYNSPLHF.

The chain joins TRBV28 to TRBJ1-1; unclear D gene. V lost 5 bases to trimming and J lost 2 bases, with 9 bases between them. Per the germline V gene, CDR1 is MDHEN and CDR2 is SYDVKM. The CDR3 extends over 13 amino acids. Written as DNA, the CDR3 is TGTGCCAGCAGTCCCCCCGGCAACACTGAAGCTTTCTTT. Translated, it gives CASSPPGNTEAFF.

This chain uses TRBV29-1 with TRBJ1-2; possibly TRBD1 for D (5 bases). V lost 3 bases, J lost 8 bases, and 13 bases lay in between. There are 12 residues in the CDR3. The germline V gene encodes CDR1 SQVTM and CDR2 ANQGSEA. The CDR3 DNA is TGCAGCGTTGAGGGTGGGGCTTACGGCTACACCTTC. This translates into CSVEGGAYGYTF.

J is TRBJ2-1 and V is TRBV12-3 or TRBV12-4, with D perhaps matching TRBD2 (6 bases). This CDR3 is built from 13 residues. V lost 5 bases to trimming and J lost 6 bases, with 11 bases between them. CDR3 in DNA: TGTGCCAGCAGTCCTCGGAGGGCCAATGAGCAGTTCTTC. It codes for CASSPRRANEQFF.

The chain employs TRBV24-1 and TRBJ2-3; D perhaps matches TRBD2 (6 bases). Germline V gene data show CDR1 as KGHDR and CDR2 as SFDVKD. V was pared by 3 bases and J by 2 bases, with 14 bases between. This CDR3 has 16 amino acids. CDR3 sequence: CATSDRAGPDTDTQYF. As DNA, the CDR3 is TGTGCCACCAGTGATCGAGCGGGTCCGGACACAGATACGCAGTATTTT.

The chain uses TRBV18 and TRBJ2-3; D is uncertain. Trimming took off 3 bases at V and 3 bases at J, with 7 bases between the two ends. The CDR3 sequence is 13 residues long. Germline V gives CDR1 KGHSH, CDR2 LQKENI. CDR3 amino acids: CASSPIATDTQYF. The CDR3 DNA sequence: TGTGCCAGCTCACCGATAGCTACAGATACGCAGTATTTT.

The chain employs TRBV19 and TRBJ1-3; D unclear. Germline-derived CDR1 and CDR2 are LNHDA and SQIVND (reference sequence). The CDR3 has 15 residues. V was trimmed by 7 bases and J by 0 bases, leaving 13 bases between them. The CDR3 coding sequence is TGTGCCAGTACTGAGACACTACGCTCTGGAAACACCATATATTTT. It yields the protein CASTETLRSGNTIYF.

CDR3 in amino acids: CASSLGRSSYEQYF. DNA of the CDR3: TGCGCCAGCAGCTTGGGCCGGTCCTCCTACGAGCAGTACTTC. J is TRBJ2-7 and V is TRBV5-1; D call uncertain. The V end lost 0 bases, the J end lost 0 bases, and 7 bases lay between the germline ends. The CDR3 sequence is 14 residues long. Germline V gene data show CDR1 as SGHRS and CDR2 as YFSETQ.

The chain carries TRBV6-5 and TRBJ1-5, with D tentatively TRBD1 (5 bases). CDR3 length: 13 residues. Looked up from germline, CDR1 is MNHEY and CDR2 is SVGAGI. The ends were cut back, 6 bases at V and 7 bases at J, with 13 bases in the middle. DNA for the CDR3: TGTGCCAGCAGGGTCGACAGAGACCAGCCCCAGCATTTT. Translated, it gives CASRVDRDQPQHF.

The V and J genes are TRBV3-1 (or the pseudogene TRBV3-2) and TRBJ2-1; the match to TRBD2 covers 10 bases. Losses at the gene ends were 4 bases for V and 3 bases for J; bases not matched to a gene: 3. This CDR3 is 15 amino acids long. Per germline, CDR1 LGHDT and CDR2 YNNKEL (reference sequence). The CDR3 reads CASSRSGRNYNEQFF. The CDR3 region has the DNA TGTGCCAGCAGCCGTAGCGGGAGGAACTACAATGAGCAGTTCTTC.

The chain uses TRBV4-3 and TRBJ1-6; D gene unclear. Germline V gene lookup returns CDR1 LGHNA and CDR2 YSLEER. Between the trimmed V and J ends, which lost 0 bases and 0 bases, there was a span of 12 bases. The CDR3 contains 18 residues. CDR3 DNA sequence: TGCGCCAGCAGCCAAGAACCACGTTCGAGCTCCTATAATTCACCCCTCCACTTT. Protein product: CASSQEPRSSSYNSPLHF.

The rearrangement links TRBV19 to TRBJ1-2; D is ambiguous. The CDR3 runs to 16 residues. The germline V gene encodes CDR1 LNHDA and CDR2 SQIVND (reference sequence). Deletions cut 7 bases from V and 7 bases from J, with 25 bases between. DNA of the CDR3: TGTGCCAGTAACCAAAACCGCGACATTCTTCATGGTGGCTACACCTTC. Translated, it gives CASNQNRDILHGGYTF.

The J gene is TRBJ2-1, the V gene TRBV5-1; 7 bases line up with TRBD1. V shed 2 bases, J shed 3 bases, and the junction held 11 bases outside the gene matches. CDR1 is SGHRS and CDR2 is YFSETQ in the germline V gene. There are 17 residues in the CDR3. CDR3 amino acids: CASSLAPGQAIYNEQFF. Here the CDR3 DNA reads TGCGCCAGCAGCTTAGCCCCCGGACAGGCGATCTACAATGAGCAGTTCTTC.